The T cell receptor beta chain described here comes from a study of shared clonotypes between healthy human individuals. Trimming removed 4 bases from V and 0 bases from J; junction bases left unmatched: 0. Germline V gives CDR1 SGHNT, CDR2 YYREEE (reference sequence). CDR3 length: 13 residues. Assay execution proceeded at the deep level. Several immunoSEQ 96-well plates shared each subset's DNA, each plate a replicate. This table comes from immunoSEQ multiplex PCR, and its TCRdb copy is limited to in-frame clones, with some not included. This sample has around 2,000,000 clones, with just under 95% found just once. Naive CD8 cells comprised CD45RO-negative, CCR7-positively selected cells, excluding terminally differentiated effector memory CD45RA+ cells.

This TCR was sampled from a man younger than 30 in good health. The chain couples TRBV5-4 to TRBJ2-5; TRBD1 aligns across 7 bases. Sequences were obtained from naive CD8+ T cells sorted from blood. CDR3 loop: CASSGTDQETQYF. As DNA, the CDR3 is TGTGCCAGCAGCGGGACAGACCAAGAGACCCAGTACTTC.